This TCR beta chain emerged from a study of T-cell reconstitution after alpha-beta-depleted transplantation in children. Study-wide points: When one year had passed after transplant, most T-cell counts and diversity came from newly produced T cells.

CDR3 size: 12 residues. Germline values: CDR1 DFQATT, CDR2 SNEGSKA (reference sequence). J gave up 7 bases and V 6 bases, and 5 bases lay outside the gene matches. Unique molecular identifiers were incorporated during preparation of the TCRbeta library. TCRdb re-called the PCR reads with MiXCR, one entry per CDR3 protein. This table holds about 580,000 distinct CDR3 sequences, 23% found once. This clonotype was counted a few times. Its target is not known. The origin of this receptor is a boy under two years old who had a stem cell transplant for acute myeloid leukemia, so the T cells may come from the graft donor. The sequencing here drew on PBMCs, mostly from graft donor cells, taken 360 days after TCRalphabeta/CD19-depleted stem cell transplant. This chain joins TRBV20-1 and TRBJ2-2; TRBD2 matches at 7 bases. CDR3 protein: CSATSKGGELFF. In DNA, the CDR3 is TGCAGTGCGACTAGCAAGGGCGGGGAGCTGTTTTTT.